What follows describes a single TCR beta chain. Its antigen is currently unknown. Germline and junction disagree at one end, which may indicate a read error. Starting material for RNA and DNA co-extraction consisted of about 17-32 mg of unsorted bulk tissue. Patients were treatment-naive with chronic HBV infection. These data come from a study of tumor-infiltrating lymphocytes in primary liver carcinoma. Study-wide background: Patients of both sexes were 30 to 69 years old. Productive TCRbeta reads per sample were roughly 3.5 to 8 million, not differing by tissue. Study results and caveats: Among top clones, only about 7-25% appeared in all five tumor regions.

A constant-region primer served to make TCR beta cDNA from roughly 500 ng total RNA. Three nested multiplex PCR rounds, a slightly modified ARM-PCR, produced the libraries for TCR beta. Via MiXCR, TCRdb re-called the multiplex PCR reads, giving one row per CDR3 protein. The table lists 99,000 or so distinct CDR3 sequences, approximately 80% of them singletons, with 15% to 25% in the top ten. This TCR was recovered from a man between 35 and 55 years old with primary liver carcinoma and hepatitis B virus infection. The sample was liver tumor tissue from sampling region 3. Subset: tumor region T3, left-lateral pole.

CDR3 sequence reads: CASSFQGGEQLF. CDR3 DNA: TGTGCTAGTAGTTTCCAAGGGGGTGAGCAGCTCTTC. This chain joins TRBV12-5 and TRBJ2-1; perhaps TRBD1 as D (6 bases). Germline V gene data show CDR1 as LGHNT and CDR2 as FRNRAP. This CDR3 region has 12 residues.